This passage covers 32 T cell receptor beta chains from one sample sequenced in a study of cytotoxic CD8 clonotypes in ibrutinib-treated CLL. Sequencing was performed with immunoSEQ multiplex PCR; in TCRdb, only in-frame clones are kept and a portion is missing. Found here are over 150,000 clones, 55% to 85% of them singletons; the top ten hold around 15%. The sample consisted of PBMCs, taken after 24 months of ibrutinib treatment. These receptors all stem from a human donor with chronic lymphocytic leukemia.

The chain employs TRBV7-2 and TRBJ2-7, with D possibly being TRBD1 or TRBD2 (6 bases each). The germline V gene encodes CDR1 SGHTA and CDR2 FQGNSA. The CDR3 contains 19 residues. Trimming removed 2 bases at V and 6 bases at J, with 29 bases between. The CDR3 is CASSLLRLTGAQGDGEQYF. The CDR3 DNA is TGTGCCAGCAGCTTACTTCGGTTAACGGGGGCCCAAGGCGACGGCGAGCAGTACTTC.

The rearrangement links TRBV27 to TRBJ2-7; tentatively, D is TRBD2 (6 bases). This CDR3 spans 13 amino acids. V lost 8 bases and J 3 bases, leaving 14 bases between the germline ends. Germline V lookup: CDR1 MNHEY, CDR2 SMNVEV (reference sequence). The CDR3 region has the DNA TGTGCCAGCGCTCGGGAGAGGGGCTACGAGCAGTACTTC. Translation: CASARERGYEQYF.

V gene TRBV29-1 combines with J gene TRBJ2-5; 8 nucleotides match TRBD2. V trimming: 7 bases; J trimming: 4 bases; junction bases outside the gene matches: 11. This CDR3 has 14 amino acids. The germline gives CDR1 SQVTM, CDR2 ANQGSEA. CDR3 amino acids: CSADGVAGTETQYF. DNA for the CDR3: TGCAGCGCCGATGGGGTAGCGGGAACAGAGACCCAGTACTTC. The variable domain in full, completed from reference TRBV29-1 and TRBJ2-5, reads SAVISQKPSRDICQRGTSLTIQCQVDSQVTMMFWYRQQPGQSLTLIATANQGSEATYESGFVIDKFPISRPNLTFSTLTVSNMSPEDSSIYLCSADGVAGTETQYFGPGTRLLVL.

The genes are TRBV5-1 and TRBJ2-3; D not resolved. In germline, CDR1 is SGHRS, CDR2 YFSETQ. Between the trimmed V and J ends, which lost 0 bases and 3 bases, there was a span of 5 bases. This CDR3 spans 13 amino acids. Here the CDR3 DNA reads TGCGCCAGCAGCTTGGTAGAAACAGATACGCAGTATTTT. Translation gives CASSLVETDTQYF.

The chain is built from TRBV10-1 and TRBJ2-1; TRBD2 matches 15 bases. The CDR3 is made up of 15 amino acids. V lost 7 bases, J lost 8 bases, and 6 bases stayed unmatched. The germline V gene has CDR1 WNHNN and CDR2 SYGVQD (reference sequence). The CDR3 coding sequence is TGCGCCAGCACCAAGGGACTAGCGGGAGGAGATGAGCAGTTCTTC. This encodes CASTKGLAGGDEQFF.

V and J are TRBV6-5 and TRBJ2-7; possible D gene TRBD2, 6 bases. Trimming took off 2 bases at V and 2 bases at J, with 10 bases between the two ends. The CDR3 loop spans 14 amino acids. Germline lookup yields CDR1 MNHEY and CDR2 SVGAGI. The CDR3, as DNA: TGTGCCAGCAGTTACCCGGAGCGGGCCTACGAGCAGTACTTC. It translates to CASSYPERAYEQYF.

CDR3 loop: CASSLESRQPQHF. The DNA of the CDR3 is TGTGCCAGCAGCTTAGAATCTAGGCAGCCCCAGCATTTT. V and J are TRBV7-9 and TRBJ1-5; no firm D call. This CDR3 contains 13 residues. V was shortened by 1 base and J by 7 bases, with 8 bases between the two germline ends. CDR1 is SEHNR, CDR2 FQNEAQ, per germline (reference sequence). Variable domain in full (rest from reference TRBV7-9 and TRBJ1-5): DTGVSQNPRHKITKRGQNVTFRCDPISEHNRLYWYRQTLGQGPEFLTYFQNEAQLEKSRLLSDRFSAERPKGSFSTLEIQRTEQGDSAMYLCASSLESRQPQHFGDGTRLSIL.

The gene calls are TRBV11-2 and TRBJ2-1; D is unresolved. This CDR3 comprises 14 residues. Looked up from germline, CDR1 is SGHAT and CDR2 is FQNNGV. V lost 5 bases and J 4 bases, leaving 12 bases between the germline ends. The CDR3 loop is CASSPANLYNEQFF. The CDR3 DNA is TGTGCCAGCAGCCCAGCTAACTTATACAATGAGCAGTTCTTC.

This clone was detected a few times. J is TRBJ1-5 and V is TRBV2; no firm D call. Trimming left V 5 bases short and J 2 bases short, with 4 bases between. Germline V gives CDR1 SNHLY, CDR2 FYNNEI. The CDR3 spans 12 residues. CDR3 nucleotide sequence: TGTGCCAGCAGTCGGGGCAATCAGCCCCAGCATTTT. It specifies CASSRGNQPQHF.

This chain joins TRBV11-2 and TRBJ2-7; D is possibly TRBD1 (6 bases). The CDR3 extends over 13 amino acids. Trimming removed 3 bases at V and 6 bases at J, with 12 bases between. Germline assignment: CDR1 SGHAT and CDR2 FQNNGV. The CDR3 loop is CASSFSGVAEQYF. DNA for the CDR3: TGTGCCAGCAGCTTCTCAGGGGTCGCCGAGCAGTACTTC.

The chain is built from TRBV5-1 and TRBJ2-3; TRBD2 matches 8 bases. Germline assignment: CDR1 SGHRS and CDR2 YFSETQ. The trim removed 0 bases at V and 2 bases at J, leaving 5 bases unmatched. This CDR3 spans 16 amino acids. The DNA for the CDR3 is TGCGCCAGCAGCTTGGCGTTAGCGGGGACCACAGATACGCAGTATTTT. Protein sequence: CASSLALAGTTDTQYF.

The CDR3 DNA sequence: TGTGCCTGGAACAGGGGTCAAAACGAGCAGTACTTC. This gives the protein CAWNRGQNEQYF. The rearrangement uses TRBV30 and TRBJ2-5; 7 bases map to TRBD1. The DNA end favors TRBJ2-7, so the J call may be wrong. The CDR3 length is 12 residues. Germline V lookup: CDR1 GTSNPN, CDR2 SVGIG (reference sequence).

The chain carries TRBV30 and TRBJ2-1; D might be TRBD2 (7 bases). The ends were cut back, 2 bases at V and 1 base at J, with 12 bases in the middle. Germline loops: CDR1 GTSNPN, CDR2 SVGIG (reference sequence). This CDR3 has 15 amino acids. In DNA form, the CDR3 reads TGTGCCTGGAGTTTAAGGGGGGGTTCCTACAATGAGCAGTTCTTC. Protein product: CAWSLRGGSYNEQFF.

The chain combines TRBV10-1 with TRBJ2-5; D could derive from TRBD1 or TRBD2 (5 bases each). Germline assignment: CDR1 WNHNN and CDR2 SYGVQD (reference sequence). Trimming left V 2 bases short and J 4 bases short, with 8 bases between. The CDR3 loop spans 13 amino acids. CDR3 DNA: TGCGCCAGCAGTGAGGGGGGAGCAGAGACCCAGTACTTC. Translating it yields CASSEGGAETQYF.

The chain couples TRBV5-8 to TRBJ2-5; D call uncertain. This CDR3 has 17 amino acids. Germline values: CDR1 SGHTS, CDR2 YDEGEE. Trimming removed 2 bases from V and 3 bases from J, with 20 bases in between. As DNA, the CDR3 is TGTGCCAGCAGCTTACGGTATGGCGGAAGGAGAAAAGAGACCCAGTACTTC. Residues: CASSLRYGGRRKETQYF. The full variable domain, with the rest looked up from reference TRBV5-8 and TRBJ2-5, is EAGVTQSPTHLIKTRGQQATLRCSPISGHTSVYWYQQALGLGLQFLLWYDEGEERNRGNFPPRFSGRQFPNYSSELNVNALELEDSALYLCASSLRYGGRRKETQYFGPGTRLLVL.

The rearrangement links TRBV4-2 to TRBJ2-1, with 7 bases aligning to TRBD2. This CDR3 is built from 16 residues. J lost 7 bases, V lost 2 bases, and 11 bases had no gene match. Looked up from germline, CDR1 is LGHNA and CDR2 is YNFKEQ. The CDR3: CASSQLRLAPLNEQFF. The CDR3 DNA reads as TGTGCCAGCAGCCAACTCAGACTAGCTCCACTGAATGAGCAGTTCTTC.

V usage is TRBV7-6 and J usage is TRBJ2-3; tentative D call: TRBD1 (6 bases). Looked up from germline, CDR1 is SGHVS and CDR2 is FNYEAQ. Trimming shortened V by 4 bases and J by 2 bases, and 16 bases separated the two germline ends. The CDR3 sequence is 16 residues long. The CDR3 loop reads CASSSHITGITDTQYF. The CDR3 nucleotides are TGTGCCAGCAGCTCGCACATAACAGGGATCACAGATACGCAGTATTTT.

This rearrangement joins TRBV28 to TRBJ1-5; D is unclear. Germline CDR1 and CDR2: MDHEN and SYDVKM. The V end lost 3 bases, the J end lost 7 bases, and 7 bases lay between the germline ends. This CDR3 comprises 12 residues. The CDR3 nucleotides read TGTGCCAGCAGTTTTTCTGGCCAGCCCCAGCATTTT. It is translated as CASSFSGQPQHF. Complete variable domain (other parts from reference TRBV28 and TRBJ1-5): DVKVTQSSRYLVKRTGEKVFLECVQDMDHENMFWYRQDPGLGLRLIYFSYDVKMKEKGDIPEGYSVSREKKERFSLILESASTNQTSMYLCASSFSGQPQHFGDGTRLSIL.

V gene TRBV7-8 combines with J gene TRBJ2-3; D gene ambiguous. The CDR3 extends over 12 amino acids. Germline V gene sequence: CDR1 SGHVS, CDR2 FQNEAQ. V lost 1 base and J lost 5, with 4 bases in between. CDR3 loop: CASSLEIDTQYF. CDR3 bases: TGTGCCAGCAGCTTAGAAATAGATACGCAGTATTTT.

The chain couples TRBV7-6 to TRBJ2-7; unclear D gene. This CDR3 is 13 amino acids long. The V gene lost 1 base and the J gene lost 5 bases, with 9 bases spanning the gap. Germline CDR1 reads SGHVS; CDR2 reads FNYEAQ. CDR3 sequence: CASSLGLLDEQYF. The CDR3 DNA follows: TGTGCCAGCAGCTTAGGCCTTCTGGACGAGCAGTACTTC.

The sample holds one count of this clone. CDR3 loop: CASSLRTSGKSEQYF. CDR3 nucleotide sequence: TGCGCCAGCAGCTTGAGGACTAGCGGGAAGAGCGAGCAGTACTTC. The chain uses TRBV5-1 and TRBJ2-7; 12 nucleotides match TRBD2. This CDR3 spans 15 amino acids. Germline V CDR1 and CDR2: SGHRS, YFSETQ. Trimming cost V 1 base and J 6 bases; bases outside gene matches: 5.

This chain connects TRBV28 to TRBJ2-7; 8 bases agree with TRBD2. CDR3 size: 14 residues. V lost 7 bases and J lost 0; bases outside the gene matches: 5. Looked up from germline, CDR1 is MDHEN and CDR2 is SYDVKM. The CDR3 nucleotides are TGTGCCAGCACCCGGACTAGCATCTCCTACGAGCAGTACTTC. This gives the protein CASTRTSISYEQYF.

Note on this clone: The same CDR3 arises from other DNA sequences in this sample as well. The rearrangement joins TRBV30 to TRBJ1-1; maybe TRBD1 (5 bases). The V end lost 5 bases, the J end lost 5 bases, and 21 bases lay between the germline ends. This CDR3 comprises 15 residues. Per the germline V gene, CDR1 is GTSNPN and CDR2 is SVGIG (reference sequence). CDR3 bases: TGTGCCTGGGCAGGAGGGGTAGCTCCCTGGACTGAAGCTTTCTTT. Translated: CAWAGGVAPWTEAFF.

This chain links TRBV11-2 with TRBJ1-5; D not certain. CDR1 and CDR2 from the germline V gene are SGHAT and FQNNGV. V was clipped by 0 bases and J by 0 bases, with 6 bases between them. This CDR3 is 15 amino acids long. CDR3 DNA sequence: TGTGCCAGCAGCTTAGAGCAGTCTAGCAATCAGCCCCAGCATTTT. Encoded protein: CASSLEQSSNQPQHF.

The rearrangement links TRBV29-1 to TRBJ1-3; no clear D. Germline V gives CDR1 SQVTM, CDR2 ANQGSEA. V lost 4 bases to trimming and J lost 0 bases, with 7 bases between them. The CDR3 totals 13 residues. The CDR3 protein is CSVVGSSGNTIYF. The DNA of the CDR3 is TGCAGCGTTGTAGGGAGCTCTGGAAACACCATATATTTT. The variable domain in full, completed from reference TRBV29-1 and TRBJ1-3, reads SAVISQKPSRDICQRGTSLTIQCQVDSQVTMMFWYRQQPGQSLTLIATANQGSEATYESGFVIDKFPISRPNLTFSTLTVSNMSPEDSSIYLCSVVGSSGNTIYFGEGSWLTVV.

The rearrangement uses TRBV25-1 and TRBJ2-1; 8 nucleotides agree with TRBD2. Trimming cost V 4 bases and J 3 bases; bases outside gene matches: 8. Germline V gives CDR1 MGHDK, CDR2 SYGVNS. The CDR3 is made up of 16 amino acids. The CDR3 region has the DNA TGTGCCAGCAGTGCCAGCAGCGGGAGTGGCTACAATGAGCAGTTCTTC. Encoded protein: CASSASSGSGYNEQFF. The whole variable domain, filled in from reference TRBV25-1 and TRBJ2-1, reads EADIYQTPRYLVIGTGKKITLECSQTMGHDKMYWYQQDPGMELHLIHYSYGVNSTEKGDLSSESTVSRIRTEHFPLTLESARPSHTSQYLCASSASSGSGYNEQFFGPGTRLTVL.

V gene TRBV27 combines with J gene TRBJ2-7; 11 nucleotides align to TRBD2. V was pared by 5 bases and J by 7 bases, with 10 bases of the junction left unmatched. Looked up from germline, CDR1 is MNHEY and CDR2 is SMNVEV (reference sequence). The CDR3 spans 15 residues. Written as DNA, the CDR3 is TGTGCCAGCAGTCGGTTAGCGGGAGGGCCGGGGGAGCAGTACTTC. Its protein product is CASSRLAGGPGEQYF.

The chain uses TRBV11-2 and TRBJ2-3, with D hard to call. Germline CDR1 and CDR2: SGHAT and FQNNGV. V was shortened by 3 bases and J by 6 bases, with 19 bases between the two germline ends. The CDR3 runs 16 residues. The CDR3 DNA reads TGTGCCAGCAGCTTCAGTAATTGGACGCATATGGATACGCAGTATTTT. Translation gives CASSFSNWTHMDTQYF.

V is TRBV4-2 and J is TRBJ2-3, with TRBD2 matching 8 bases. Germline V lookup: CDR1 LGHNA, CDR2 YNFKEQ. Unmatched junction bases numbered 4, after V lost 2 bases and J lost 0 bases. This CDR3 has 16 residues. DNA for the CDR3: TGTGCCAGCAGCCAACTCAGACTAGCGAGCACAGATACGCAGTATTTT. Its protein product is CASSQLRLASTDTQYF.

This rearrangement joins TRBV29-1 to TRBJ1-1, with D unclear. Per the germline V gene, CDR1 is SQVTM and CDR2 is ANQGSEA. The length of the CDR3 is 13 residues. DNA for the CDR3: TGCACCTCTACCCCATTTGAGGGCACTGAAGCTTTCTTT. It yields the protein CTSTPFEGTEAFF.

The chain is built from TRBV20-1 and TRBJ1-4; D uncertain. With 0 bases removed from V and 13 bases from J, the gap between germline ends came to 9 bases. Germline loops: CDR1 DFQATT, CDR2 SNEGSKA (reference sequence). This CDR3 contains 11 residues. CDR3 nucleotides: TGCAGTGCTAGAGATCTGGGCGTACTGTTTTTT. It codes for CSARDLGVLFF.

The chain employs TRBV5-8 and TRBJ2-7; D is uncertain. Germline V gene sequence: CDR1 SGHTS, CDR2 YDEGEE. The CDR3 totals 11 residues. The V and J ends lost 1 base and 4 bases respectively, with 3 bases between them. The CDR3 DNA is TGTGCCAGCAGCTTGATTTACGAGCAGTACTTC. Amino acid sequence: CASSLIYEQYF.